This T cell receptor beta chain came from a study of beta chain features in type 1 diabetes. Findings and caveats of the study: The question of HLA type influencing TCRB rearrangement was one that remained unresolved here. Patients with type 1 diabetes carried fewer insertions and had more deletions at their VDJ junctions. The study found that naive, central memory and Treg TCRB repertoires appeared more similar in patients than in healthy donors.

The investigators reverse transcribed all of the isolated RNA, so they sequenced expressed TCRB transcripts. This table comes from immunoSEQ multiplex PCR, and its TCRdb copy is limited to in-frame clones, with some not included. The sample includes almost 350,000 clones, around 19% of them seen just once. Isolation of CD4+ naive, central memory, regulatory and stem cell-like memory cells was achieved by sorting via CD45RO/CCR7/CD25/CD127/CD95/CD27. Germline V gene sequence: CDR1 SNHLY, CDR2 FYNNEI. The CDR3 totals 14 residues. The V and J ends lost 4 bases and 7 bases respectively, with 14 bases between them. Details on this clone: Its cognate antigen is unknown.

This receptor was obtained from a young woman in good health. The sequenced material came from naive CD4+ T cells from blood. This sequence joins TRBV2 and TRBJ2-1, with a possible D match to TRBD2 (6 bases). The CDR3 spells CASSVTARDNEQFF. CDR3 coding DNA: TGTGCCAGCAGTGTCACAGCGCGGGATAATGAGCAGTTCTTC.